These 29 T cell receptor beta chains came from one sample sequenced in a study of read filtering for tumor transcriptome and immune sequencing. The library was built from 400 to 500 ng RNA with molecular barcoded adaptors for alpha/delta and beta/gamma chains. TCRdb fed the reads into MiXCR, producing one record per CDR3 protein. The data hold 100,000 to 150,000 distinct CDR3 sequences, with 13% observed a single time. The sample consisted of a population of CD138-negative cells sorted from bone marrow. Source of these receptors: a donor aged 40 or over with multiple myeloma.

This clonotype was observed a few times. This chain uses TRBV20-1 with TRBJ2-7, with D tentatively TRBD2 (6 bases). The CDR3 is 13 amino acids. Trimming shortened V by 6 bases and J by 2 bases, and 14 bases separated the two germline ends. Germline-derived CDR1 and CDR2 are DFQATT and SNEGSKA (reference sequence). CDR3 nucleotides: TGCAGTGCCACCGCGGGACTGGCCTACGAGCAGTACTTC. This encodes CSATAGLAYEQYF.

This clonotype was counted ten times or more. This sequence joins TRBV20-1 and TRBJ2-1; D remains unclear. V lost 7 bases and J lost 10, with 17 bases in between. The CDR3 is 12 amino acids. Germline V gives CDR1 DFQATT, CDR2 SNEGSKA (reference sequence). CDR3 DNA: TGCAGTGTACAACCTCCTCACCGGGAGCAGTTCTTC. Translated: CSVQPPHREQFF.

On this clonotype itself: A much larger clonotype is one base distant, so this may be a read error. The chain carries TRBV6-1 and TRBJ2-2; TRBD2 is a possible D gene (5 bases). Germline loops: CDR1 MNHNS, CDR2 SASEGT. This CDR3 is 14 amino acids long. The CDR3 region has the DNA TGTGCCAGCAGTCCCGCCTATTACACCGGGGAGCCGTTTTTT. Its protein product is CASSPAYYTGEPFF.

This clonotype turned up a few times. The V gene is TRBV2, the J gene TRBJ2-2, with unresolved D. Per the germline V gene, CDR1 is SNHLY and CDR2 is FYNNEI. V gave up 4 bases and J gave up 3 bases, with 12 bases separating them. The CDR3 loop spans 15 amino acids. CDR3 DNA sequence: TGTGCCAGCAGTGGGGTGGGCAGGTACACCGGGGAGCTGTTTTTT. This codes for CASSGVGRYTGELFF.

In this sample, this clonotype turned up a few times. The junction departs from the called germline gene at one end, perhaps through a read error. The gene calls are TRBV14 and TRBJ2-1; 13 bases align to TRBD2. This CDR3 has 19 residues. Germline assignment: CDR1 SGHDN and CDR2 FVKESK. The CDR3 DNA is TGTGCCAGCGGCCAAGAAGAACTAGCGGGAGGGCCATCCTACAATGAGCAGTTCTTC. It translates to CASGQEELAGGPSYNEQFF.

This clonotype was seen only a few times. A single base separates this from a much larger clone, so it may be a read error. The chain links TRBV5-1 to TRBJ2-1; D may be TRBD1 (6 bases). This CDR3 is 17 amino acids long. Germline V lookup: CDR1 SGHRS, CDR2 YFSETQ. The CDR3 DNA reads TGCGCCGGCAGCCTAAGAAACTTCCGGGACACATACAATGAGCAGTTCTTC. Protein product: CAGSLRNFRDTYNEQFF.

This clonotype was picked up many times. The chain links TRBV28 to TRBJ2-2; D is undetermined. The CDR3 contains 11 residues. Between the trimmed V and J ends, which lost 8 bases and 5 bases, there was a span of 6 bases. Germline assignment: CDR1 MDHEN and CDR2 SYDVKM. The DNA for the CDR3 is TGTGCCAGCCGTCGGACCGGGGAGCTGTTTTTT. It translates to CASRRTGELFF. The whole variable domain, remainder taken from reference TRBV28 and TRBJ2-2, is DVKVTQSSRYLVKRTGEKVFLECVQDMDHENMFWYRQDPGLGLRLIYFSYDVKMKEKGDIPEGYSVSREKKERFSLILESASTNQTSMYLCASRRTGELFFGEGSRLTVL.

This clonotype was found many times. V gene TRBV20-1 combines with J gene TRBJ1-5, with 9 bases lining up with TRBD1. With V trimmed by 3 bases and J by 6 bases, 9 bases remained unmatched. Germline V gene data show CDR1 as DFQATT and CDR2 as SNEGSKA (reference sequence). The CDR3 totals 15 residues. The CDR3 region has the DNA TGCAGTGCTAGGCACCGGACAGGGGCGGGTCAGCCCCAGCATTTT. Amino acid sequence: CSARHRTGAGQPQHF.

This clonotype was recorded at least ten times. This chain uses TRBV12-3 or TRBV12-4 with TRBJ2-1; unclear D gene. Trimming removed 0 bases from V and 6 bases from J, with 12 bases in between. The CDR3 extends over 15 amino acids. Written as DNA, the CDR3 is TGTGCCAGCAGTTTAGCTAACTCGATGTTCAATGAGCAGTTCTTC. Translation gives CASSLANSMFNEQFF.

This clonotype has just a few counts. This may be a read error: a much more frequent sequence differs by one nucleotide. The rearrangement links TRBV6-5 to TRBJ1-1; D is uncertain. CDR3 length: 12 residues. V lost 6 bases and J 6 bases, leaving 11 bases between the germline ends. Germline CDR1 is MNHEY and CDR2 is SVGAGI. As DNA, the CDR3 is TGTGCCAGCAGGCCCATTAACTCTGAAGCTTTCTTT. Encoded protein: CASRPINSEAFF.

This clonotype was detected ten times or more. The CDR3 region has the DNA TGCAGCGTTAGGGGGCGGAACACTGAAGCTTTCTTT. Amino acid sequence: CSVRGRNTEAFF. The J gene is TRBJ1-1, the V gene TRBV29-1, with TRBD1 matching 7 bases. The CDR3 sequence is 12 residues long. CDR1 SQVTM and CDR2 ANQGSEA come from the germline V gene. The V and J ends lost 5 bases and 1 base, in that order; junction bases with no gene match: 1.

This rearrangement joins TRBV20-1 to TRBJ2-1; tentatively, D is TRBD1 (6 bases). The V and J ends lost 5 bases and 7 bases respectively, with 21 bases between them. This CDR3 has 15 residues. Germline V gives CDR1 DFQATT, CDR2 SNEGSKA (reference sequence). The CDR3 DNA sequence: TGCAGTGCTGGCGAATACCGGGACATGAGAAATGAGCAGTTCTTC. This sequence encodes CSAGEYRDMRNEQFF.

On this clonotype itself: This sequence may be a read error, since a much larger clone differs from it by one base. The V gene is TRBV7-3, the J gene TRBJ1-2; D unclear. V shed 2 bases and J shed 8 bases, with 12 bases lying between them. This CDR3 region has 13 residues. Germline V gene data show CDR1 as SGHTA and CDR2 as FQGTGA. Written as DNA, the CDR3 is TGTGCCAGCAGCTTAGCGGGAGGGAGAGGCTACACCTTC. Translating gives CASSLAGGRGYTF.

With respect to this clonotype: Since a much larger clone is just one base distant, this may be a read error. The chain carries TRBV6-2 or TRBV6-3 and TRBJ1-4; the match to TRBD1 covers 7 bases. TRBJ1-5 explains the end of the DNA better; the J call may be wrong. CDR3 length: 14 residues. The germline gives CDR1 MNHEY, CDR2 SVGEGT. CDR3 loop: CASSSPRGTDTQHF. As DNA, the CDR3 is TGTGCCAGCAGTTCCCCCCGAGGGACAGATACGCAGCATTTT.

This chain links TRBV9 with TRBJ2-4; 9 nucleotides line up with TRBD1. V shed 4 bases and J 8 bases; nucleotides not matched to a gene: 10. This CDR3 comprises 15 residues. The germline CDR1 and CDR2 sequences are SGDLS and YYNGEE. The CDR3 nucleotides read TGTGCCAGCAGCTCCACAGGGGGCGCCGGGGACATTCAGTACTTC. Residues: CASSSTGGAGDIQYF. Full variable domain (remainder filled in from reference TRBV9 and TRBJ2-4): DSGVTQTPKHLITATGQRVTLRCSPRSGDLSVYWYQQSLDQGLQFLIQYYNGEERAKGNILERFSAQQFPDLHSELNLSSLELGDSALYFCASSSTGGAGDIQYFGAGTRLSVL.

This clonotype was detected ten times or more. CDR3 DNA sequence: TGCGCCAGCAGCCAAGTTTACACAGATACGCAGTATTTT. Translating gives CASSQVYTDTQYF. The chain links TRBV4-3 to TRBJ2-3, with D uncertain. CDR1 is LGHNA and CDR2 is YSLEER in the germline V gene. V dropped 1 base and J dropped 2 bases, with 4 bases sitting between them. The CDR3 loop spans 13 amino acids.

This clonotype has a count of ten or more. This rearrangement joins TRBV10-3 to TRBJ1-2; 8 bases are a match to TRBD1. Germline V gene data show CDR1 as ENHRY and CDR2 as SYGVKD. Germline trimming cut 3 bases from V and 2 bases from J; bases unmatched to any gene: 11. The CDR3 sequence is 17 residues long. CDR3 in DNA: TGTGCCATCAGTGATCGTGGAGGGACAGGCCCGAACTATGGCTACACCTTC. Protein sequence: CAISDRGGTGPNYGYTF.

Many counts were recorded for this clonotype. This sequence joins TRBV7-2 and TRBJ1-5; TRBD1 is a possible D gene (6 bases). Trimming left V 5 bases short and J 5 bases short, with 16 bases between. Germline V CDR1 and CDR2: SGHTA, FQGNSA. The CDR3 has 15 amino acids. CDR3 loop: CASSQNWDTYQPQHF. CDR3 bases: TGTGCCAGCAGCCAAAATTGGGACACATATCAGCCCCAGCATTTT.

This clonotype occurred many times. V usage is TRBV14 and J usage is TRBJ1-2; no clear D gene. Per the germline V gene, CDR1 is SGHDN and CDR2 is FVKESK. This CDR3 comprises 14 residues. V was pared by 0 bases and J by 4 bases, with 9 bases between. The CDR3 DNA reads as TGTGCCAGCAGCCAAGATCCGGCCCTCTATGGCTACACCTTC. The encoded protein is CASSQDPALYGYTF.

The chain is built from TRBV14 and TRBJ2-2, with 10 bases that match TRBD2. V trimming: 1 base; J trimming: 6 bases; junction bases outside the gene matches: 5. The CDR3 covers 16 residues. CDR1 and CDR2 (germline): SGHDN, FVKESK. DNA for the CDR3: TGTGCCAGCAGCCAAGGGCTAGCGGGAGCTTCCGGGGAGCTGTTTTTT. Translated, it gives CASSQGLAGASGELFF.

This clonotype was observed a handful of times. The junction shows a germline mismatch at one end, possibly a read error. V is TRBV19 and J is TRBJ1-1; TRBD1 matches 8 bases. The CDR3 covers 15 residues. CDR1 and CDR2 from the germline V gene are LNHDA and SQIVND (reference sequence). Here the CDR3 reads CACSRLTGGNTEAFF. CDR3 nucleotide sequence: TGTGCCTGTAGTAGATTAACAGGGGGAAACACTGAAGCTTTCTTT.

This clonotype occurred many times. Germline and junction disagree at one end, which may indicate a read error. The rearrangement joins TRBV7-2 to TRBJ2-1, with a weak D call TRBD2 (6 bases). The CDR3 is 14 residues long. CDR1 SGHTA and CDR2 FQGNSA come from the germline V gene. The CDR3 loop is CASSLAGLNNEQFF. The CDR3 DNA is TGTGCCAGCAGCTTAGCGGGACTGAACAATGAGCAATTCTTC.

This clonotype was observed at least ten times. This sequence joins TRBV20-1 and TRBJ2-3; TRBD2 matches at 13 bases. Germline V gives CDR1 DFQATT, CDR2 SNEGSKA (reference sequence). The CDR3 totals 16 residues. J was trimmed by 5 bases and V by 1 base; bases with no gene match: 6. CDR3 DNA sequence: TGCAGTGCTAGAGGCGGACTAGCGGGAGTCTTAGATACGCAGTATTTT. It translates to CSARGGLAGVLDTQYF.

Worth noting for this clonotype: A far larger clone is only one base removed, so a read error is likely. The gene calls are TRBV4-3 and TRBJ2-1, with D tentatively TRBD1 or TRBD2 (5 bases each). CDR1 and CDR2 from the germline V gene are LGHNA and YSLEER. The CDR3 runs to 15 residues. The CDR3 loop reads CASGHVGDRPNEQFF. As DNA, the CDR3 is TGCGCCAGCGGCCATGTCGGGGACCGACCAAATGAGCAGTTCTTC.

Details on this clonotype: Being one base from a much bigger clone, this may be a read error. The CDR3: CASSTRGYYEQYF. The DNA for the CDR3 is TGTGCCAGCAGCACACGGGGTTACTACGAGCAGTACTTC. V usage is TRBV5-5 and J usage is TRBJ2-7, with a weak D call TRBD2 (5 bases). Germline CDR1 is SGHKS and CDR2 is YYEKEE (reference sequence). The CDR3 has 13 residues. V dropped 4 bases and J dropped 3 bases, with 11 bases sitting between them.

This clonotype came up many times. The chain employs TRBV10-2 and TRBJ2-3; 8 bases are shared with TRBD2. V dropped 7 bases and J dropped 4; count of bases not matched to a gene: 4. Germline V gene lookup returns CDR1 WSHSY and CDR2 SAAADI. The CDR3 is 13 residues long. CDR3 loop: CASKAGEPDTQYF. CDR3 bases: TGCGCCAGCAAAGCGGGAGAGCCAGATACGCAGTATTTT.

This clonotype was recorded many times. The gene calls are TRBV7-2 and TRBJ2-1; TRBD2 is a possible D gene (6 bases). Germline lookup yields CDR1 SGHTA and CDR2 FQGNSA. V dropped 0 bases and J dropped 9 bases, with 15 bases sitting between them. This CDR3 has 15 residues. The CDR3 DNA is TGTGCCAGCAGCTTAGCTATATTCGGGGAGGCTGAGCAGTTCTTC. Amino acid sequence: CASSLAIFGEAEQFF.

About this clonotype itself: One base away lies a much larger clone, so this may be a sequencing read error. The chain uses TRBV30 and TRBJ1-1; TRBD1 might be the D (6 bases). V was trimmed by 3 bases and J by 5 bases, leaving 16 bases between them. CDR3 length: 14 residues. Germline V gene lookup returns CDR1 GTSNPN and CDR2 SVGIG (reference sequence). CDR3 sequence reads: CAWRGGAAETEAFF. The CDR3 nucleotides read TGTGCCTGGAGAGGGGGGGCCGCGGAAACTGAAGCTTTCTTT. The full variable domain, in which reference TRBV30 and TRBJ1-1 provide the parts outside the CDR3, is SQTIHQWPATLVQPVGSPLSLECTVEGTSNPNLYWYRQAAGRGLQLLFYSVGIGQISSEVPQNLSASRPQDRQFILSSKKLLLSDSGFYLCAWRGGAAETEAFFGQGTRLTVV.

This clonotype occurred a few times. A read error may produce the germline difference seen at one junction end. The V gene is TRBV20-1, the J gene TRBJ2-7, with D perhaps being TRBD1 or TRBD2 (5 bases each). The CDR3 runs to 13 residues. Germline assignment: CDR1 DFQATT and CDR2 SNEGSKA (reference sequence). DNA of the CDR3: TGCAGTGCTAGACCCGGGACCTCCTACGGGCAGTACTTC. It encodes CSARPGTSYGQYF.